The clone carrying this TCR beta chain was recorded a few times. As yet, its antigen is unknown. Germline trimming cut 6 bases from V and 8 bases from J; bases unmatched to any gene: 12. Germline lookup yields CDR1 MNHEY and CDR2 SVGAGI. This CDR3 has 15 residues. The data stem from a study of cytomegalovirus exposure and HLA in healthy donors. Study-wide findings and caveats: About 150 TCR beta chains were listed as cytomegalovirus-associated. Apparent HLA restriction characterized most CMV-associated TCR beta chains in a later analysis.

Use of 60 Vbeta and 13 Jbeta primers characterized the PCR. Authors' processing steps: Unique TCR beta chains totaled roughly 80 million in a later count, with roughly 11 million of them shared. Here immunoSEQ multiplex PCR was the method, and the copy in TCRdb shows in-frame clones only, minus some. That table gives V, J and clone size, and the DNA gave D and trimming. The repertoire holds some 92,000 clones, with more than 60% as singletons. The genes are TRBV6-5 and TRBJ2-1; 8 nucleotides align to TRBD2. Sequences were obtained from PBMCs. The clonotype comes from a man younger than 30 in good health and CMV-seropositive. CDR3: CASSITGGQDDEQFF. Written as DNA, the CDR3 is TGTGCCAGCAGCATTACGGGGGGGCAGGACGATGAGCAGTTCTTC.